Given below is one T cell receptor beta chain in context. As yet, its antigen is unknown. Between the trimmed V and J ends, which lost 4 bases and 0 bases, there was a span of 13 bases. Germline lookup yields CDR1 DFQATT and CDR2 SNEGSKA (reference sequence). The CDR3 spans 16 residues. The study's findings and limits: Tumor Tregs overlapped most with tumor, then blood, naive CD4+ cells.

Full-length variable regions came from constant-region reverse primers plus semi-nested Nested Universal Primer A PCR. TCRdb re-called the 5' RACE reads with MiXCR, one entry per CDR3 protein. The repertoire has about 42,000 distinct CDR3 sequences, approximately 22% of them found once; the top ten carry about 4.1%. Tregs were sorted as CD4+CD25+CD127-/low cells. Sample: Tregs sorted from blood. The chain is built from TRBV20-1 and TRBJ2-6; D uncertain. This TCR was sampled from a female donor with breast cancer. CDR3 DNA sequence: TGCAGTGCTACCACGGGTCCCTCCTCTGGGGCCAACGTCCTGACTTTC. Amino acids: CSATTGPSSGANVLTF.